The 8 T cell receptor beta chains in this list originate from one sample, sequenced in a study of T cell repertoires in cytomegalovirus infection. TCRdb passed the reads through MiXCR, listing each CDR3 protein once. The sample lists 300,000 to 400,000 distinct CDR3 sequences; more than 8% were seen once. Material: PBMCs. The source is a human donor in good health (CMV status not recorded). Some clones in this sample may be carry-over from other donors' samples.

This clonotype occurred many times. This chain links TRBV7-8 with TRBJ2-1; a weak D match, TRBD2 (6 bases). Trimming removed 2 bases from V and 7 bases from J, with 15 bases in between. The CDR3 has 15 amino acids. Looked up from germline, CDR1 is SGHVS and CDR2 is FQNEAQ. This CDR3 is CASSLLPGETNEQFF. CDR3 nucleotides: TGTGCCAGCAGCTTATTACCGGGAGAAACGAATGAGCAGTTCTTC. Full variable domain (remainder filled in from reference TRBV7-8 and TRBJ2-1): GAGVSQSPRYKVAKRGQDVALRCDPISGHVSLFWYQQALGQGPEFLTYFQNEAQLDKSGLPSDRFFAERPEGSVSTLKIQRTQQEDSAVYLCASSLLPGETNEQFFGPGTRLTVL.

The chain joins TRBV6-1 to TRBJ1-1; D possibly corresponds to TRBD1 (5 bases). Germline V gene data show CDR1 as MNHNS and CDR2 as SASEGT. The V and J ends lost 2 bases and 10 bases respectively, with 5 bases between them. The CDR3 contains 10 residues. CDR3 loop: CASSERGAFF. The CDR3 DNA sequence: TGTGCCAGCAGTGAAAGGGGAGCTTTCTTT.

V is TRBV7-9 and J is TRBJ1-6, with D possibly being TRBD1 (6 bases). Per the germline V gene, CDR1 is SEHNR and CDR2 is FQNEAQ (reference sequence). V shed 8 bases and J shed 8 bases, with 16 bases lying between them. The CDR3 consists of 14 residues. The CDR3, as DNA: TGTGCCAGCCGGTTTCCGGGACACTATTCACCCCTCCACTTT. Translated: CASRFPGHYSPLHF.

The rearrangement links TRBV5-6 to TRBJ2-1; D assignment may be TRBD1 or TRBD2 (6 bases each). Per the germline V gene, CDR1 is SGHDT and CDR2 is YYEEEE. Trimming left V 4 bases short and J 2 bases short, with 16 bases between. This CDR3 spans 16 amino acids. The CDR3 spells CASSGRGTQTYNEQFF. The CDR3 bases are TGTGCCAGCAGCGGTAGGGGGACTCAAACCTACAATGAGCAGTTCTTC.

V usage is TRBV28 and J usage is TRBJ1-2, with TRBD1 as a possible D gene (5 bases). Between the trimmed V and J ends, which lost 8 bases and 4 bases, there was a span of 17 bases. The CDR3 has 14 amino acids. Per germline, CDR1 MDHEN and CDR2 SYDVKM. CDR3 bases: TGTGCCAGCGGCTCGGGACGGAGCCTCTATGGCTACACCTTC. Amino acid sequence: CASGSGRSLYGYTF.

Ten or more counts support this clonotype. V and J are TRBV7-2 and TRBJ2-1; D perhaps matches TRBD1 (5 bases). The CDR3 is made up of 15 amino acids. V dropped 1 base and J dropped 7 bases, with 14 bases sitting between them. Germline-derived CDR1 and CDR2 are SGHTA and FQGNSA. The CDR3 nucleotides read TGTGCCAGCAGCTTAGTGCAGGGCGTACAGAATGAGCAGTTCTTC. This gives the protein CASSLVQGVQNEQFF. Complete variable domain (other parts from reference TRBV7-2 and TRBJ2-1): GAGVSQSPSNKVTEKGKDVELRCDPISGHTALYWYRQSLGQGLEFLIYFQGNSAPDKSGLPSDRFSAERTGGSVSTLTIQRTQQEDSAVYLCASSLVQGVQNEQFFGPGTRLTVL.

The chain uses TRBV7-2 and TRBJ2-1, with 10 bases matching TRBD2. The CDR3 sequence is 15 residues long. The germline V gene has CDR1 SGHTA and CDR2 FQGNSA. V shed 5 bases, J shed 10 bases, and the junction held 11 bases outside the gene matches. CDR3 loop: CASSAGTSVLNEQFF. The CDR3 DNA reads TGTGCCAGCAGCGCCGGGACTAGCGTACTGAACGAGCAGTTCTTC.

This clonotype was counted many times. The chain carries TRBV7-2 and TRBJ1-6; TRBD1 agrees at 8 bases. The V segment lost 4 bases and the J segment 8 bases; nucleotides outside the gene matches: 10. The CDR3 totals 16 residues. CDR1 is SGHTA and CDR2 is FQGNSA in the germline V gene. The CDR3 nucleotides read TGTGCCAGCAGCTCAACCTCCGGGACAGGAGATTCACCCCTCCACTTT. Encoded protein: CASSSTSGTGDSPLHF. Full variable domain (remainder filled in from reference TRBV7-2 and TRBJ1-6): GAGVSQSPSNKVTEKGKDVELRCDPISGHTALYWYRQSLGQGLEFLIYFQGNSAPDKSGLPSDRFSAERTGGSVSTLTIQRTQQEDSAVYLCASSSTSGTGDSPLHFGNGTRLTVT.